Listed below are T cell receptor beta chains from one sample, sequenced in a study of post-analysis software for immune sequencing data. MiXCR, applied by TCRdb to the PCR reads, yields one record per CDR3 protein. The sample yields under 200,000 distinct CDR3 sequences, around 36% seen once. This specimen consisted of blood, obtained after autologous hematopoietic stem cell transplantation. Source of these receptors: a girl between 10 and 17 years old with multiple sclerosis. Each CDR3 is given with its conserved first and last residue. The order of the fields is D gene, clone size, V gene, J gene, CDR3 protein, CDR3 DNA. A D gene is named only where the DNA matches it firmly. Only some rows state a clone size, as once, few, many or a class for expanded clones.

.	.	TRBV29-1	TRBJ1-2	CSVVDLDLYGYTF	TGCAGCGTTGTAGACCTTGACCTCTATGGCTACACCTTC
.	.	TRBV12-3/TRBV12-4	TRBJ1-6	CASSSLGPTNNSPLHF	TGTGCCAGCAGTTCCCTCGGGCCAACCAATAATTCACCCCTCCACTTT
TRBD1	many	TRBV5-6	TRBJ2-7	CASNGYGAGQGYEQYF	TGTGCCAGCAATGGGTATGGCGCGGGACAGGGGTACGAGCAGTACTTC
TRBD2	few	TRBV6-1	TRBJ2-7	CASSERSPGAGTSKYEQYF	TGTGCCAGCAGTGAACGATCCCCGGGGGCCGGGACTAGCAAATACGAGCAGTACTTC
TRBD2	few	TRBV3-1	TRBJ2-3	CASSQDGLAGESTDTQYF	TGTGCCAGCAGCCAAGACGGGCTAGCGGGAGAAAGCACAGATACGCAGTATTTT
.	.	TRBV6-2/TRBV6-3	TRBJ2-3	CASSYDSYTDTQYF	TGTGCCAGCAGTTACGACTCCTACACAGATACGCAGTATTTT
.	.	TRBV2	TRBJ1-2	CASQGRGYTF	TGTGCCAGCCAAGGGCGCGGCTACACCTTC
TRBD2	.	TRBV6-1	TRBJ2-7	CASSPSGTDTYEQYF	TGTGCCAGCAGTCCCAGCGGGACGGATACCTACGAGCAGTACTTC
.	.	TRBV6-4	TRBJ1-1	CASSVEGGTEAFF	TGTGCCAGCAGTGTGGAGGGAGGGACTGAAGCTTTCTTT
TRBD1	.	TRBV20-1	TRBJ2-7	CSASTHPPGGINSYEQYF	TGCAGTGCTAGTACCCATCCTCCAGGGGGTATAAACTCCTACGAGCAGTACTTC
TRBD2	few	TRBV7-8	TRBJ2-3	CASSTGLAGVGTDTQYF	TGTGCCAGCAGCACTGGACTAGCGGGAGTGGGCACAGATACGCAGTATTTT
.	.	TRBV6-6	TRBJ2-5	CASSYYTETQYF	TGTGCCAGCAGTTACTATACCGAGACCCAGTACTTC
.	.	TRBV10-3	TRBJ1-2	CATQGLWGHGYTF	TGTGCCACCCAAGGCCTCTGGGGTCATGGCTACACCTTC
TRBD1	few	TRBV20-1	TRBJ1-1	CSARTGSMNTEAFF	TGCAGTGCCAGGACAGGGAGCATGAACACTGAAGCTTTCTTT
.	few	TRBV20-1	TRBJ2-5	CSARDRGQPLGTQYF	TGCAGTGCTAGAGATCGCGGTCAGCCCTTGGGGACCCAGTACTTC
.	few	TRBV5-1	TRBJ2-3	CASSTRHKDTQYF	TGCGCCAGCAGCACCCGACACAAAGATACGCAGTATTTT
.	.	TRBV28	TRBJ1-1	CASSLIGPASEAFF	TGTGCCAGCAGTTTGATCGGGCCAGCATCTGAAGCTTTCTTT
.	.	TRBV7-2	TRBJ2-1	CASSLQSSGQFF	TGTGCCAGCAGCCTACAAAGCAGTGGGCAGTTCTTC
.	.	TRBV29-1	TRBJ2-4	CSVQGHLAKNIQYF	TGCAGCGTTCAGGGTCATCTGGCCAAAAACATTCAGTACTTC
TRBD2	.	TRBV20-1	TRBJ2-1	CSARNSGRAYGEQFF	TGCAGTGCTAGAAATAGCGGGAGGGCCTATGGAGAGCAGTTCTTC
TRBD2	few	TRBV6-6	TRBJ2-7	CASSYDAGGPNSEQYF	TGTGCCAGCAGTTACGATGCGGGAGGGCCTAATAGCGAGCAGTACTTC
TRBD1	.	TRBV6-6	TRBJ2-7	CASRLGQGDHEQYF	TGTGCCAGCAGGCTTGGACAGGGTGACCACGAGCAGTACTTC
.	few	TRBV5-6	TRBJ2-1	CASSLVGGDEQFF	TGTGCCAGCAGCTTGGTCGGGGGCGATGAGCAGTTCTTC
.	few	TRBV20-1	TRBJ2-1	CSVLPSSYNEQFF	TGCAGTGTCCTCCCCAGCTCCTACAATGAGCAGTTCTTC
.	few	TRBV9	TRBJ2-5	CASSVADVDWEQYF	TGTGCCAGCAGCGTAGCTGACGTCGATTGGGAGCAGTACTTC
.	.	TRBV20-1	TRBJ2-1	CSARMSGPLDEQFF	TGCAGTGCTAGAATGTCAGGGCCCTTGGATGAGCAGTTCTTC
.	.	TRBV12-3/TRBV12-4	TRBJ2-1	CANSFPLKSNTYNEQFF	TGTGCCAACAGTTTCCCCCTGAAGAGCAACACCTACAATGAGCAGTTCTTC
.	.	TRBV6-2/TRBV6-3	TRBJ1-1	CASSYPTGGATEAFF	TGTGCCAGCAGTTACCCCACCGGGGGGGCCACTGAAGCTTTCTTT
TRBD2	.	TRBV6-6	TRBJ2-5	CASSYGTSWNEQYF	TGTGCCAGCAGTTACGGGACTAGCTGGAATGAGCAGTACTTC